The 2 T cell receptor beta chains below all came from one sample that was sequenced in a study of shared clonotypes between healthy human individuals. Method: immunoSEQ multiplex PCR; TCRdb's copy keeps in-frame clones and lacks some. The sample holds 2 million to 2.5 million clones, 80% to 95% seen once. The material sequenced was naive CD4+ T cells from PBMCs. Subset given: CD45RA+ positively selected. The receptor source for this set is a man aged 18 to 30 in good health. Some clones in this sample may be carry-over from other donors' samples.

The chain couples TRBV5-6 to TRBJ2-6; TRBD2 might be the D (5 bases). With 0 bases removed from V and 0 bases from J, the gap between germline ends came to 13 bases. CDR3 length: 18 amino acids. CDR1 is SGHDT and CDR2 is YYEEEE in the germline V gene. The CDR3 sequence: CASSLAGEGVSGANVLTF. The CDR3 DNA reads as TGTGCCAGCAGCTTGGCGGGCGAGGGAGTCTCTGGGGCCAACGTCCTGACTTTC.

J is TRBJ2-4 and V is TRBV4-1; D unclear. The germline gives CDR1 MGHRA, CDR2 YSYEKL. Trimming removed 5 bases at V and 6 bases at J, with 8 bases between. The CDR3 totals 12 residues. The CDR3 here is CASSLIGNIQYF. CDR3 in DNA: TGCGCCAGCAGCTTAATAGGAAACATTCAGTACTTC.